The clone carrying this T cell receptor beta chain was picked up a small number of times. What it recognizes is unknown. The sample belongs to a study of T cell repertoires in cytomegalovirus infection. Study information: Shared public TCR beta signatures pointed to both CMV infection and a matching HLA type.

General study points: Totalled public TCR beta family frequency picked out people who carried CMV plus the relevant HLA. It was HLA-C-restricted CMV-specific TCR beta clonotypes that dominated the response ex vivo.

Germline CDR1 MDHEN, CDR2 SYDVKM. The CDR3 loop spans 13 amino acids. TCRdb used MiXCR to reprocess the reads, holding one entry per CDR3 protein. This sample has 740,000 or so distinct CDR3 sequences, with 35% to 40% found just once. The sequenced material came from PBMCs. V usage is TRBV28 and J usage is TRBJ2-7; 7 bases are shared with TRBD1. The source is a human donor in good health (CMV status not recorded). Some clones in this sample may be carry-over from other donors' samples. CDR3 loop: CRSPGQLKYEQYF. The CDR3 coding sequence is TGTCGCTCCCCGGGACAGCTAAAATACGAGCAGTACTTC. Filled out from reference TRBV28 and TRBJ2-7, the complete variable domain reads DVKVTQSSRYLVKRTGEKVFLECVQDMDHENMFWYRQDPGLGLRLIYFSYDVKMKEKGDIPEGYSVSREKKERFSLILESASTNQTSMYLCRSPGQLKYEQYFGPGTRLTVT.